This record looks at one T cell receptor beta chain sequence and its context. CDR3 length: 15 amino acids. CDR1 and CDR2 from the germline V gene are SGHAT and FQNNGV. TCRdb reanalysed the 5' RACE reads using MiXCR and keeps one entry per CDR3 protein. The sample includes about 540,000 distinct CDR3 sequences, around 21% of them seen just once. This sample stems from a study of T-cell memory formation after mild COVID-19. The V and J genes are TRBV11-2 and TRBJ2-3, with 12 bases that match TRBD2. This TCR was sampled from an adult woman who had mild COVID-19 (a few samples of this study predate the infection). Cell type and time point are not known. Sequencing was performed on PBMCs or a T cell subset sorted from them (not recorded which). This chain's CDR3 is CASTGLAGTPDTQYF. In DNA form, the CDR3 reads TGTGCATCCACCGGACTAGCGGGGACCCCAGATACGCAGTATTTT. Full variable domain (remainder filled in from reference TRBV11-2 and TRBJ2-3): EAGVAQSPRYKIIEKRQSVAFWCNPISGHATLYWYQQILGQGPKLLIQFQNNGVVDDSQLPKDRFSAERLKGVDSTLKIQPAKLEDSAVYLCASTGLAGTPDTQYFGPGTRLTVL.